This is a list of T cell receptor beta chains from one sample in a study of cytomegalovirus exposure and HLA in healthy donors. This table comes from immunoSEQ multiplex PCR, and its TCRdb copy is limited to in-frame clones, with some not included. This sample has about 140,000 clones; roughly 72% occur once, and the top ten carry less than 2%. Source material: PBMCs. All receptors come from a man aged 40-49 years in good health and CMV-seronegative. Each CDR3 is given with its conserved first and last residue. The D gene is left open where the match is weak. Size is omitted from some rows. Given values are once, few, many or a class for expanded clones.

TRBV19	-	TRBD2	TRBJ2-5	TGTGCCAGTAGTATGACTAGCGGAAACCAAGAGACCCAGTACTTC	CASSMTSGNQETQYF
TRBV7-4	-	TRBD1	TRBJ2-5	TGTGCCAGTCGTCGGGACAGGGGGGAAGAGACCCAGTACTTC	CASRRDRGEETQYF
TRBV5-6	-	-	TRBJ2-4	TGTGCCAGCAGCGGACGAGGAGGGGATGCACTAGCCAAAAACATTCAGTACTTC	CASSGRGGDALAKNIQYF
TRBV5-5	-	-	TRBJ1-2	TGTGCCAGCAGCTCTCTTGGACAGCCAGTATCAGCTAACTATGGCTACACCTTC	CASSSLGQPVSANYGYTF
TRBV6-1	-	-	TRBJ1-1	TGTGCCAGCAGTGTTTTCGACAGCTTGAACACTGAAGCTTTCTTT	CASSVFDSLNTEAFF
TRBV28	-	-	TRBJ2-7	TGTGCCAGCAGTTTCCGGGGGGCGCAAAACGAGCAGTACTTC	CASSFRGAQNEQYF
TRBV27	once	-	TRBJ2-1	TGTGCCAGCAGTCCTAGCTTTCCATACAATGAGCAGTTCTTC	CASSPSFPYNEQFF
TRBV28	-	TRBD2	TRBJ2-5	TGTGCCAGCAGGGGACTAGCGGGTGGGGTGGAGACCCAGTACTTC	CASRGLAGGVETQYF
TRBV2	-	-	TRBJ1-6	TGTGCCAGCAGTGAAGCGCCGGTTCCCCCTGATTCACCCCTCCACTTT	CASSEAPVPPDSPLHF
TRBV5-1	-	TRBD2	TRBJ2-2	TGCGCCAGCAGCTTGGAGGGGACTAGCGCTGCGACATTCGCCGGGGGGCTGTTTTTT	CASSLEGTSAATFAGGLFF
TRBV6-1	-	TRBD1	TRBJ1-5	TGTGCCAGCAGTGCGACAGGGGATGGTCAGCCCCAGCATTTT	CASSATGDGQPQHF
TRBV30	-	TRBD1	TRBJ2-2	TGTGCCTGGAGTTCGACAGGGGCACCGAACACCGGGGAGCTGTTTTTT	CAWSSTGAPNTGELFF
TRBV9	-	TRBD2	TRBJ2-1	TGTGCCAGCAGCATCGGGACTAGCGGGGTATGGGAGCAGTTCTTC	CASSIGTSGVWEQFF
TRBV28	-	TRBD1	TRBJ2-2	TGTGCCAGCAGACCACGGGACAGGGAAACCGGGGAGCTGTTTTTT	CASRPRDRETGELFF
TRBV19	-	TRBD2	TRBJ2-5	TGTGCCAGTAGTATAGATCCCGGCGGGGGGGTGGAGACCCAGTACTTC	CASSIDPGGGVETQYF
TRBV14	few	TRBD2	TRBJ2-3	TGTGCCAGCAGCCAAGATCTCTCCGGGACTAGCGGGCTTACCATAAGAGATACGCAGTATTTT	CASSQDLSGTSGLTIRDTQYF
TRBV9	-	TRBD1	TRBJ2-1	TGTGCCAGCAGCGTCCGGGACAGGGACGACAATGAGCAGTTCTTC	CASSVRDRDDNEQFF
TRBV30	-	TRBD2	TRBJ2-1	TGTGCCTGGGGGGGGACTAGCGGGGAGCAGTTCTTC	CAWGGTSGEQFF
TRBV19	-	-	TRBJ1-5	TGTGCCAGTAGTATAAGCCCGGGGGTAAACAATCAGCCCCAGCATTTT	CASSISPGVNNQPQHF
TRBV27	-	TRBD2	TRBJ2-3	TGTGCCAGCAGTCCCTCACTAGCGGGAGGGGCTGATACGCAGTATTTT	CASSPSLAGGADTQYF
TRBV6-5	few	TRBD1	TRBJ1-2	TGTGCCAGCAGTTACCGGACAGGGATCTATGGCTACACCTTC	CASSYRTGIYGYTF
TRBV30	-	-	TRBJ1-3	TGTGCCTGGAGTATAGGGGTGTCTGGAAACACCATATATTTT	CAWSIGVSGNTIYF
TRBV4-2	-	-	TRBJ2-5	TGTGCCAGCAGCCAGTCATACAGGTCCCAAGAGACCCAGTACTTC	CASSQSYRSQETQYF
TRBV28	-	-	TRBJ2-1	TGTGCCAGCAGCCCTGACAGTAAGAATGAGCAGTTCTTC	CASSPDSKNEQFF
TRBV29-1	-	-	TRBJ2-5	TGCAGCGTTGTGGAGGGACAGACCCAGTACTTC	CSVVEGQTQYF
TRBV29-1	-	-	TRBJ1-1	TGCAGCGTCAACGAGGGAGGGGCAGGGACTGAAGCTTTCTTT	CSVNEGGAGTEAFF
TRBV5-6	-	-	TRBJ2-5	TGTGCCAGCAGCGGGGGCGGAGAGACCCAGTACTTC	CASSGGGETQYF
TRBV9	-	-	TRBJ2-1	TGTGCCAGCAGCGTAGATGGACTCGCCTACAATGAGCAGTTCTTC	CASSVDGLAYNEQFF
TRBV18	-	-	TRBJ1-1	TGTGCCAGCTCACCAGAGGGGGTTAACACTGAAGCTTTCTTT	CASSPEGVNTEAFF
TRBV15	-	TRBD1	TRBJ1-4	TGTGCCACCAGCAGACCAGGGGGCTCTAATGAAAAACTGTTTTTT	CATSRPGGSNEKLFF
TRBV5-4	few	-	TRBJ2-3	TGTGCCAGCAGCTTGGGGGGGGACACAGATACGCAGTATTTT	CASSLGGDTDTQYF
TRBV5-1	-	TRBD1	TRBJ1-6	TGCGCCAGCAGCCCCGGACAGGGGGCGTCCTATAATTCACCCCTCCACTTT	CASSPGQGASYNSPLHF
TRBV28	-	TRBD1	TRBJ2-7	TGTGCCAGCAGTTCCTTCGGACAGGTTCCCTACGAGCAGTACTTC	CASSSFGQVPYEQYF
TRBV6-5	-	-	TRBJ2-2	TGTGCCAGCAGTTACGGGTCGGGGATCACCGGGGAGCTGTTTTTT	CASSYGSGITGELFF
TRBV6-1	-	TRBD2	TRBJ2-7	TGTGCCAGTAGGACTAGCGGGAGATACGAGCAGTACTTC	CASRTSGRYEQYF
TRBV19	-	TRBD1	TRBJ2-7	TGTGCCAGTAGTATGTTTGGTGAGACAGGGAACTCCTACGAGCAGTACTTC	CASSMFGETGNSYEQYF
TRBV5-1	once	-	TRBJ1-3	TGCGCCAGCAGCTTGGACAGTTATGGAAACACCATATATTTT	CASSLDSYGNTIYF
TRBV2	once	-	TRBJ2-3	TGTGCCAGCAGAGAATATAGCACAGATACGCAGTATTTT	CASREYSTDTQYF
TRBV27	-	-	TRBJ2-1	TGTGCCAGCAGTTTACCGACAGCCTACAATGAGCAGTTCTTC	CASSLPTAYNEQFF
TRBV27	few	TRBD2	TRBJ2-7	TGTGCCAGCAGTATCCGGGAGGGGGACTACGAGCAGTACTTC	CASSIREGDYEQYF